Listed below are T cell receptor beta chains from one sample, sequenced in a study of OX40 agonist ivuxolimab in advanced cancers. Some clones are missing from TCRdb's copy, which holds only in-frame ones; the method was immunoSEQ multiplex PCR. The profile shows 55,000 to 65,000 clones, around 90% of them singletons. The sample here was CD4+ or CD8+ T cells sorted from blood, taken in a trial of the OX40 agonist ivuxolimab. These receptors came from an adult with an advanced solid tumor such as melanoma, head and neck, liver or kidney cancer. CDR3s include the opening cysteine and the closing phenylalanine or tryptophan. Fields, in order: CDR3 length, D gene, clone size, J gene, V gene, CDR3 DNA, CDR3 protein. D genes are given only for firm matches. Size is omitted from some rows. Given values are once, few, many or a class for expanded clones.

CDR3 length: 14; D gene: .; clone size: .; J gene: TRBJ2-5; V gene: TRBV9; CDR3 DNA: TGTGCCAGCAGCGCCTCGACGGTGGTAGAGACCCAGTACTTC; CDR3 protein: CASSASTVVETQYF
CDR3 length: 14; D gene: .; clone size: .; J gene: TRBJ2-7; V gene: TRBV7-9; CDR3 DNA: TGTGCCAGCAGTTTGAGGAGGGGACCCACGGAGCAGTACTTC; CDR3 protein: CASSLRRGPTEQYF
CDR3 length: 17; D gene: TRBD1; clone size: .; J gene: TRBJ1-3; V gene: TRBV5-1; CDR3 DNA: TGCGCCAGCAGCGGTGGACAGGGAGAAAGCTCTGGAAACACCATATATTTT; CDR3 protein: CASSGGQGESSGNTIYF
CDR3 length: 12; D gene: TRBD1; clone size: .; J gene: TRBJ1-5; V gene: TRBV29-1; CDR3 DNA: TGCAGCGTGGGACAGGAGAATCGGCCCCAGCATTTT; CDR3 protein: CSVGQENRPQHF
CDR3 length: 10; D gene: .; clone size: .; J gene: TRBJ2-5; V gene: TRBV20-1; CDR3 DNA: TGCAGTGCTACTGGAGTAACCCAGTACTTC; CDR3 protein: CSATGVTQYF
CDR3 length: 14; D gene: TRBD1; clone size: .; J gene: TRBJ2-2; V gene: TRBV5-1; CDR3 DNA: TGCGCCAGCAGCTTCACAGGGGACGCCGGGGAGCTGTTTTTT; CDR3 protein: CASSFTGDAGELFF
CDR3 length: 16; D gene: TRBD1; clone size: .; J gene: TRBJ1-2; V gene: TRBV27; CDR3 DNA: TGTGCCAGCAGTTCCGCGACTACAGGGGACAAGGCCGGCTACACCTTC; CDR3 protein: CASSSATTGDKAGYTF
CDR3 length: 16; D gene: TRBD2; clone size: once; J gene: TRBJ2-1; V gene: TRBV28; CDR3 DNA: TGTGCCAGCATCATCGGATCGGGGGGATCCTACAATGAGCAGTTCTTC; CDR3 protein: CASIIGSGGSYNEQFF
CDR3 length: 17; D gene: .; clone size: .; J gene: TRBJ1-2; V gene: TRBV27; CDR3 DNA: TGTGCCAGCAGTGACCGCCTGCCCTTGGACAGTTACTATGGCTACACCTTC; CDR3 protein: CASSDRLPLDSYYGYTF
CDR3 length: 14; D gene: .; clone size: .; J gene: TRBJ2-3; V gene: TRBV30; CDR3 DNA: TGTGCCTGGAGTGCGGATTGGGGGGCAGATACGCAGTATTTT; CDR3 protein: CAWSADWGADTQYF
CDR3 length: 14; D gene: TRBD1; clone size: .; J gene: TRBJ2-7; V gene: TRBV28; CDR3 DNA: TGTGCCAGCAGTTTTCAAGCGGACAGGGGTAAGCAGTACTTC; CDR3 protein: CASSFQADRGKQYF
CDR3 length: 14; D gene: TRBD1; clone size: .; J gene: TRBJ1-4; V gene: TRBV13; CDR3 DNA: TGTGCCAGCAGCTTCAGGGGGACGTACGAAAAACTGTTTTTT; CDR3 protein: CASSFRGTYEKLFF
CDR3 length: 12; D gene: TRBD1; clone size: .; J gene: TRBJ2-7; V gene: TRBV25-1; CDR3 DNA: TGTGCCAGCAGTGAACTTGGACAGGGGGAGTACTTC; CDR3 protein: CASSELGQGEYF
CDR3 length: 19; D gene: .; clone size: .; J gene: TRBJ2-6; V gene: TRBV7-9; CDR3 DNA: TGTGCCAGCAGACTGGGCGGAACCTCCCCCTACTCTGGGGCCAACGTCCTGACTTTC; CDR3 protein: CASRLGGTSPYSGANVLTF
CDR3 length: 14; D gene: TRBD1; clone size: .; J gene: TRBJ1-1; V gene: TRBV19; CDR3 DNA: TGTGCCAGTATTGGGACAGGACTTAACACTGAAGCTTTCTTT; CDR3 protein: CASIGTGLNTEAFF
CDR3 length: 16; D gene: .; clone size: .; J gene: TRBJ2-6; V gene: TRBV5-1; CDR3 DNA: TGCGCCAGCAGCTTGGCGTCTAGTGCTGGGGCCAACGTCCTGACTTTC; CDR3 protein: CASSLASSAGANVLTF
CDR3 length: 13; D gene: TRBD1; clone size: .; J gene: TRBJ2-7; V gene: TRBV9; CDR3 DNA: TGTGCCAGCAGCGTTTCGGACAGGGGATTGCAGTACTTC; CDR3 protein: CASSVSDRGLQYF
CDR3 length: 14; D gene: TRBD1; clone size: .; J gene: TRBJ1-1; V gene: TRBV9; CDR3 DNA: TGTGCCAGCAGCGTAGGGGACAGGGTTTCTGAAGCTTTCTTT; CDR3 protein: CASSVGDRVSEAFF
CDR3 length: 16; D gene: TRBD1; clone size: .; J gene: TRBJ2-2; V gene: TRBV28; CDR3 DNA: TGTGCCAGCAGTTTTATGGGACAGGGGAACACCGGGGAGCTGTTTTTT; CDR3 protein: CASSFMGQGNTGELFF
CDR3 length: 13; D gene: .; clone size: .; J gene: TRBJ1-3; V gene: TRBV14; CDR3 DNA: TGTGCCAGCAGCCAATGGGCTGGAAACACCATATATTTT; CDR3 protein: CASSQWAGNTIYF
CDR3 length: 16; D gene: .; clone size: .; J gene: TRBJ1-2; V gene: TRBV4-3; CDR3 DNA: TGCGCCAGCAGCCATGAGAGTCCTTCATCCCGGTCGGGCTACACCTTC; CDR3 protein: CASSHESPSSRSGYTF
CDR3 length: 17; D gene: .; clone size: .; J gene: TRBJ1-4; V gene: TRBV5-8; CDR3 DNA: TGTGCCAGCAGCTTCCTTACGTCCTCTGGGACTAATGAAAAACTGTTTTTT; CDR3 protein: CASSFLTSSGTNEKLFF
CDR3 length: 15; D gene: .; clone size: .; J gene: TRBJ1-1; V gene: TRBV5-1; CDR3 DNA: TGCGCCAGCAGCGCCTACGCAGTTATGAACACTGAAGCTTTCTTT; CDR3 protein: CASSAYAVMNTEAFF
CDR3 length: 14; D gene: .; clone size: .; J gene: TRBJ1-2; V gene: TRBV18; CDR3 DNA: TGTGCCAGCTCACCACCGATCGGGGGGGACGGCTACACCTTC; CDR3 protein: CASSPPIGGDGYTF